Below, 26 T cell receptor beta chains from the same sample are listed, as sequenced in a study of CD8 T cells in ankylosing spondylitis. Their antigen targets remain unknown. Study findings and constraints: A TCR beta motif of about eight highly homologous variants seemed to mark ankylosing spondylitis blood.

TCRdb analysed the 5' RACE reads with MiXCR anew, one entry per CDR3 protein. The data hold some 800,000 distinct CDR3 sequences, with 12% observed a single time. The sequencing input was blood, either unsorted or a sorted T cell fraction (not recorded which). These receptors were collected from a male donor with ankylosing spondylitis.

This chain joins TRBV20-1 and TRBJ2-2; 8 bases are a match to TRBD2. The germline CDR1 and CDR2 sequences are DFQATT and SNEGSKA (reference sequence). The CDR3 is 17 residues long. V was clipped by 6 bases and J by 6 bases; unmatched bases: 18. The CDR3 is CSASNGGLAGSAGELFF. CDR3 sequence (DNA): TGCAGTGCCTCCAACGGGGGTTTAGCGGGATCTGCCGGGGAGCTGTTTTTT.

The V gene is TRBV7-2, the J gene TRBJ1-2; D gene uncertain. With 5 bases removed from V and 3 bases from J, the gap between germline ends came to 10 bases. The CDR3 is made up of 13 amino acids. Germline-derived CDR1 and CDR2 are SGHTA and FQGNSA. CDR3 nucleotides: TGTGCCAGCAGCCGACTGACCGACTATGGCTACACCTTC. Encoded protein: CASSRLTDYGYTF.

This chain links TRBV29-1 with TRBJ2-7; no firm D call. The CDR3 is 14 amino acids. V was cut by 6 bases and J by 0 bases, with 15 bases left in between. Germline loops: CDR1 SQVTM, CDR2 ANQGSEA. This CDR3 is CSVAEPGASYEQYF. The CDR3 DNA sequence: TGCAGCGTCGCCGAGCCGGGTGCCTCCTACGAGCAGTACTTC.

This clonotype came up a few times. This sequence joins TRBV10-3 and TRBJ2-3; unclear D gene. Germline V gene data show CDR1 as ENHRY and CDR2 as SYGVKD. The V end was cut by 4 bases, the J end by 0 bases, with 11 bases between. The CDR3 loop spans 15 amino acids. CDR3 nucleotides: TGTGCCATCAGTGGTGGGGAATTGAGCACAGATACGCAGTATTTT. It encodes CAISGGELSTDTQYF.

This clonotype was observed a few times. This sequence joins TRBV24-1 and TRBJ2-1, with D tentatively TRBD1 (5 bases). The CDR3 spans 20 residues. Trimming shortened V by 0 bases and J by 0 bases, and 20 bases separated the two germline ends. From germline, CDR1 is KGHDR and CDR2 SFDVKD. The CDR3 spells CATSDLNLNQGRVSYNEQFF. CDR3 sequence (DNA): TGTGCCACCAGTGATTTGAATCTCAATCAGGGTAGGGTCTCCTACAATGAGCAGTTCTTC.

This clonotype came up a few times. CDR3 loop: CASSPVHEQFF. DNA of the CDR3: TGTGCCAGCAGCCCTGTTCATGAGCAGTTCTTC. The chain recombines TRBV7-2 with TRBJ2-1; D gene ambiguous. CDR1 SGHTA and CDR2 FQGNSA come from the germline V gene. CDR3 length: 11 amino acids. Between the trimmed V and J ends, which lost 5 bases and 8 bases, there was a span of 7 bases.

The table lists this clonotype with a few counts. The chain employs TRBV5-6 and TRBJ2-5, with D perhaps being TRBD1 or TRBD2 (5 bases each). The germline V gene encodes CDR1 SGHDT and CDR2 YYEEEE. The CDR3 covers 15 residues. Trimming removed 2 bases from V and 8 bases from J, with 19 bases in between. The chain's CDR3 is CASSLVAGGEGTQYF. For the CDR3, the DNA is TGTGCCAGCAGCTTAGTGGCTGGGGGAGAGGGTACCCAGTACTTC.

This clonotype has only a few counts. The V and J genes are TRBV28 and TRBJ2-7; D not resolved. The CDR3 is made up of 14 amino acids. Germline lookup yields CDR1 MDHEN and CDR2 SYDVKM. V was shortened by 5 bases and J by 0 bases, with 11 bases between the two germline ends. CDR3 sequence (DNA): TGTGCCAGCAGTCCCCGCTTTAGCTCCTACGAGCAGTACTTC. It is translated as CASSPRFSSYEQYF.

This clonotype has more than one count but fewer than ten. The chain employs TRBV6-1 and TRBJ1-1; TRBD1 is a possible D gene (5 bases). V lost 0 bases and J lost 5, with 28 bases in between. Germline lookup yields CDR1 MNHNS and CDR2 SASEGT. The CDR3 is 20 amino acids. The CDR3 DNA is TGTGCCAGCAGTGAAGCGTCTAGATGGGAGTTTAGCTTGAGGGGAACTGAAGCTTTCTTT. This encodes CASSEASRWEFSLRGTEAFF.

V gene TRBV20-1 combines with J gene TRBJ1-4, with a possible D match to TRBD1 (5 bases). Germline CDR1 is DFQATT and CDR2 is SNEGSKA (reference sequence). V gave up 0 bases and J gave up 10 bases, with 15 bases separating them. The CDR3 has 14 residues. CDR3 bases: TGCAGTGCTAGAGATCCGAGGGGCGACGGAAAACTGTTTTTT. This translates into CSARDPRGDGKLFF.

This clonotype was detected a few times. The rearrangement joins TRBV10-3 to TRBJ2-7; D may be TRBD1 or TRBD2 (5 bases each). Per germline, CDR1 ENHRY and CDR2 SYGVKD. Trimming stripped 5 bases from V and 2 bases from J, with 13 bases between. CDR3 length: 14 amino acids. The CDR3 region has the DNA TGTGCCATCAGTATGACCAGGGAGCCCTACGAGCAGTACTTC. Its protein product is CAISMTREPYEQYF.

This clonotype was picked up a small number of times. The chain links TRBV5-1 to TRBJ2-5; 7 bases are shared with TRBD1. This CDR3 has 14 residues. J gave up 3 bases and V 4 bases, and 6 bases lay outside the gene matches. Germline loops: CDR1 SGHRS, CDR2 YFSETQ. The CDR3: CASSQGVTKETQYF. The CDR3 DNA is TGCGCCAGCAGCCAGGGGGTAACCAAAGAGACCCAGTACTTC.

This clonotype showed up many times. CDR3 nucleotide sequence: TGTGCCAGCTCACCGTCCCTAGCGGGGGCGACCAATGAGCAGTTCTTC. It translates to CASSPSLAGATNEQFF. The chain employs TRBV18 and TRBJ2-1, with 10 nucleotides matching TRBD2. The CDR3 has 16 residues. Germline lookup yields CDR1 KGHSH and CDR2 LQKENI. Trimming cost V 3 bases and J 6 bases; bases outside gene matches: 8.

V gene TRBV4-1 combines with J gene TRBJ2-2; the D gene is possibly TRBD1 (6 bases). Trimming cost V 1 base and J 4 bases, with 13 bases left between them. The V gene's germline CDR1 is MGHRA and CDR2 YSYEKL. The CDR3 extends over 16 amino acids. The CDR3 DNA reads as TGCGCCAGCAGCCAAGTTTGGGGGCGCGGCACCGGGGAGCTGTTTTTT. This translates into CASSQVWGRGTGELFF.

Regarding this clonotype: A much larger clone is a single base away; this may be a read error. V usage is TRBV28 and J usage is TRBJ1-2; 7 nucleotides align to TRBD1. Germline CDR1 is MDHEN and CDR2 is SYDVKM. The V gene end was trimmed by 8 bases and the J gene end by 2 bases; junction bases not matched to a gene: 2. The CDR3 spans 12 residues. The CDR3 nucleotides are TGTGCCAGCGGGGGACAGAACTATGGCTACACCTTC. This sequence encodes CASGGQNYGYTF.

This clonotype was observed a few times. This chain links TRBV29-1 with TRBJ1-1, with D perhaps matching TRBD1 (5 bases). This CDR3 is 15 amino acids long. V dropped 7 bases and J dropped 4 bases, with 22 bases sitting between them. Germline V gene lookup returns CDR1 SQVTM and CDR2 ANQGSEA. The CDR3 here is CSAYSGTGRSTEAFF. The DNA of the CDR3 is TGCAGCGCCTACTCCGGGACCGGGCGGAGCACTGAAGCTTTCTTT.

This clonotype was detected only a few times. This chain connects TRBV5-6 to TRBJ2-2; D unresolved. The V end was cut by 0 bases, the J end by 0 bases, with 9 bases between. CDR1 SGHDT and CDR2 YYEEEE come from the germline V gene. The CDR3 length is 16 residues. The CDR3 loop is CASSLVAAPNTGELFF. The CDR3 DNA is TGTGCCAGCAGCTTGGTCGCAGCTCCGAACACCGGGGAGCTGTTTTTT.

This chain connects TRBV4-3 to TRBJ2-3; TRBD1 matches 7 bases. Trimming cost V 2 bases and J 1 base; bases outside gene matches: 6. Germline V gene data show CDR1 as LGHNA and CDR2 as YSLEER. There are 16 residues in the CDR3. The CDR3 DNA is TGCGCCAGCAGCCAACTTGGACAGGCGGGCACAGATACGCAGTATTTT. This encodes CASSQLGQAGTDTQYF.

This clonotype was counted only a few times. The genes are TRBV20-1 and TRBJ2-1; 9 nucleotides match TRBD2. J was trimmed by 4 bases and V by 2 bases; bases with no gene match: 9. The CDR3 spans 16 residues. Looked up from germline, CDR1 is DFQATT and CDR2 is SNEGSKA (reference sequence). CDR3 bases: TGCAGTGCTAGAACGGCGGGAGGGCCGTCGTACAATGAGCAGTTCTTC. Protein sequence: CSARTAGGPSYNEQFF.

Only a few counts were recorded for this clonotype. The chain links TRBV5-1 to TRBJ2-1; no definite D call. This CDR3 has 13 residues. CDR1 SGHRS and CDR2 YFSETQ come from the germline V gene. Trimming shortened V by 7 bases and J by 5 bases, and 13 bases separated the two germline ends. The DNA for the CDR3 is TGCGCCAGCGTGGGCCCCACGGACAATGAGCAGTTCTTC. Amino acids: CASVGPTDNEQFF.

This clonotype was observed once. The CDR3 region has the DNA TGTGCCAGCAGCACCTCCCCGACAGTTTACAATGAGCAGTACTTC. This gives the protein CASSTSPTVYNEQYF. The chain is built from TRBV28 and TRBJ2-1, with a tentative D call TRBD1 (5 bases). The J call may be incorrect, as the DNA end agrees better with TRBJ2-7. CDR1 and CDR2 (germline): MDHEN, SYDVKM. The CDR3 totals 15 residues.

V is TRBV7-3 and J is TRBJ2-3; D is uncertain. Germline V gene data show CDR1 as SGHTA and CDR2 as FQGTGA. CDR3 length: 14 amino acids. V lost 5 bases and J 6 bases, leaving 15 bases between the germline ends. CDR3 bases: TGTGCCAGCAGCCCCCGGACCCCAAAGGATACGCAGTATTTT. Translating it yields CASSPRTPKDTQYF.

This clonotype was recorded a few times. The rearrangement joins TRBV5-5 to TRBJ1-1, with D possibly TRBD1 on 6 matching bases. Germline CDR1 reads SGHKS; CDR2 reads YYEKEE (reference sequence). The CDR3 has 14 residues. V shed 0 bases and J shed 5 bases, with 11 bases lying between them. The CDR3 nucleotides are TGTGCCAGCAGCTTGGATGTCCAGGGGACTGAAGCTTTCTTT. Encoded protein: CASSLDVQGTEAFF.

This clonotype was seen a handful of times. A read error is possible here, since a much larger clone lies one base away. The chain links TRBV5-1 to TRBJ2-2; D is perhaps TRBD1 (5 bases). This CDR3 contains 15 residues. Trimming removed 0 bases from V and 0 bases from J, with 6 bases in between. Germline CDR1 SGHRS, CDR2 YFSETQ. CDR3 in amino acids: CASSLARANTGELFF. CDR3 nucleotide sequence: TGCGCCAGCAGCTTGGCCAGGGCGAACACCGGGGAGCTGTTTTTT. The variable domain in full, with the rest retrieved from reference TRBV5-1 and TRBJ2-2, is KAGVTQTPRYLIKTRGQQVTLSCSPISGHRSVSWYQQTPGQGLQFLFEYFSETQRNKGNFPGRFSGRQFSNSRSEMNVSTLELGDSALYLCASSLARANTGELFFGEGSRLTVL.

V and J are TRBV7-9 and TRBJ1-1; possible D gene TRBD1, 5 bases. CDR1 SEHNR and CDR2 FQNEAQ come from the germline V gene (reference sequence). This CDR3 is 14 amino acids long. V was cut by 4 bases and J by 6 bases, with 15 bases left in between. The CDR3, as DNA: TGTGCCAGCAGCTCCAGGGCCAGGAGGGCTGAAGCTTTCTTT. This sequence encodes CASSSRARRAEAFF.

The chain carries TRBV20-1 and TRBJ1-4; tentative D call: TRBD1 (5 bases). CDR3 size: 16 residues. V was pared by 5 bases and J by 8 bases, with 24 bases between. Germline V CDR1 and CDR2: DFQATT, SNEGSKA (reference sequence). CDR3 in amino acids: CSAPAIPGTRGEKLFF. As DNA, the CDR3 is TGCAGTGCTCCAGCAATCCCCGGGACCCGAGGGGAAAAACTGTTTTTT.